The entry below gives a single TCR beta chain sequence along with its context. This sample is drawn from a study of blood T cell repertoires in COVID-19. Study details: Acute-phase and convalescent COVID-19 samples originated in the United States, Italy and Spain. In each case, the material was cDNA or gDNA derived from T cells, B-cell-depleted T cells, or PBMCs.

CDR1 and CDR2 from the germline V gene are LNHDA and SQIVND (reference sequence). The CDR3 is 11 residues long. V lost 4 bases to trimming and J lost 6 bases, with 6 bases between them. Methods used by the authors: Estimates of nucleated cell counts were drawn from the amplification of reference gene primers. Profiling relied on immunoSEQ multiplex PCR, and the TCRdb table lists in-frame clones only, not all of them. That table gives V, J and clone size, and the DNA gave D and trimming. Among 190,000 or so clones listed, 75% to 90% were seen once. In assigning cohorts, the study relied on participant-reported clinical history.

V usage is TRBV19 and J usage is TRBJ1-2; perhaps TRBD1 as D (5 bases). This TCR was sampled from a woman between 25 and 40 years old who had been exposed to COVID-19. Material for sequencing was PBMCs or T cells enriched from blood (not recorded which). CDR3 sequence: CASSTGNGYTF. The CDR3 DNA reads TGTGCCAGTAGTACAGGGAATGGCTACACCTTC.